Listed below are T cell receptor beta chains from one sample, sequenced in a study of blood T cell repertoires in COVID-19. Only in-frame clones appear in the TCRdb table, and some are missing; sequencing was by immunoSEQ multiplex PCR. This sample has approximately 140,000 clones, with less than 90% found just once. Input material: peripheral blood. These TCRs come from a human donor with COVID-19, enrolled during active disease. The donor label of this sample is uncertain. CDR3s include the opening cysteine and the closing phenylalanine or tryptophan. A D gene is named only where the DNA matches it firmly. Clone size is not always given. Where it is, it says once, few, many or a class for expanded clones.

CASSLGVNPTDTQYF	TGTGCCAGCTCACTAGGGGTTAACCCCACAGATACGCAGTATTTT	-	-	TRBV18	TRBJ2-3
CASSHRTGELFF	TGCGCCAGCAGCCACCGCACCGGGGAGCTGTTTTTT	-	-	TRBV4-1	TRBJ2-2
CASGTAGDGELFF	TGTGCCAGCGGGACAGCCGGGGACGGGGAGCTGTTTTTT	TRBD1	-	TRBV12-3/TRBV12-4	TRBJ2-2
CAFQVGANYGYTF	TGTGCCTTTCAGGTTGGGGCCAACTATGGCTACACCTTC	-	-	TRBV2	TRBJ1-2
CASSPGQGAGETQYF	TGTGCCAGCAGCCCTGGACAGGGGGCAGGGGAGACCCAGTACTTC	TRBD1	-	TRBV5-6	TRBJ2-5
CASSLGRDSGLHEQFF	TGTGCCAGCAGCTTGGGCCGGGACAGCGGTCTGCATGAGCAGTTCTTC	TRBD1	-	TRBV5-8	TRBJ2-1
CASSQGLLARNIQYF	TGTGCCAGCAGCCAAGGGTTACTAGCTCGAAACATTCAGTACTTC	-	-	TRBV3-1/TRBV3-2	TRBJ2-4
CASSIRGQVDTEAFF	TGTGCCAGTAGTATCAGGGGGCAAGTCGACACTGAAGCTTTCTTT	TRBD1	-	TRBV19	TRBJ1-1
CASSGGTESSYNEQFF	TGTGCCAGCAGTGGGGGGACAGAGAGCTCCTACAATGAGCAGTTCTTC	TRBD1	-	TRBV2	TRBJ2-1
CASTLARAQRNNEQFF	TGTGCCAGCACCCTAGCAAGGGCCCAACGTAACAATGAGCAGTTCTTC	-	-	TRBV28	TRBJ2-1
CASSLDLASSTDTQYF	TGTGCCAGCAGCTTGGATCTAGCGTCCAGCACAGATACGCAGTATTTT	-	-	TRBV5-4	TRBJ2-3
CASSHIAGTGREKLFF	TGTGCCAGCAGCCACATCGCCGGGACAGGGCGCGAAAAACTGTTTTTT	TRBD1	-	TRBV3-1/TRBV3-2	TRBJ1-4
CASSPSQDSNTEAFF	TGTGCCAGCAGCCCAAGTCAGGACAGTAACACTGAAGCTTTCTTT	-	-	TRBV3-1/TRBV3-2	TRBJ1-1
CASSVGAGRNTGELFF	TGTGCCAGCAGCGTGGGGGCAGGGAGGAACACCGGGGAGCTGTTTTTT	-	-	TRBV9	TRBJ2-2
CASSLEDRGVFEQYF	TGTGCCAGCAGCTTAGAGGACAGGGGAGTGTTCGAGCAGTACTTC	TRBD1	-	TRBV13	TRBJ2-7
CASSTEGQGIGELFF	TGCGCCAGCAGCACCGAGGGACAGGGGATCGGGGAGCTGTTTTTT	TRBD1	-	TRBV5-1	TRBJ2-2
CATSQGQGAVYEQYF	TGTGCCACCAGCCAAGGACAGGGGGCGGTCTACGAGCAGTACTTC	TRBD1	-	TRBV15	TRBJ2-7
CASSLDRMSETQYF	TGTGCCAGCAGCTTAGACAGAATGTCGGAGACCCAGTACTTC	-	-	TRBV7-9	TRBJ2-5
CASSLGQGLSNYGYTF	TGTGCCAGCAGCTTGGGACAGGGCTTATCTAACTATGGCTACACCTTC	TRBD1	-	TRBV7-9	TRBJ1-2
CASGGKGGFRETQYF	TGTGCCAGCGGGGGCAAAGGGGGATTTCGAGAGACCCAGTACTTC	-	-	TRBV2	TRBJ2-5
CASSSRPAPLHF	TGTGCCAGCAGTTCCCGCCCAGCACCCCTCCACTTT	-	-	TRBV12-3/TRBV12-4	TRBJ1-6
CASRNSGTGVGEQFF	TGTGCCAGCAGAAATTCGGGGACAGGGGTGGGTGAGCAGTTCTTC	TRBD1	once	TRBV7-9	TRBJ2-1
CASSPDREETF	TGTGCCAGCAGCCCCGACAGGGAGGAAACCTTC	TRBD1	-	TRBV7-9	TRBJ1-2
CASGPLTGGGSYNEQFF	TGTGCTAGTGGTCCCCTGACGGGCGGGGGCTCCTACAATGAGCAGTTCTTC	TRBD2	-	TRBV12-5	TRBJ2-1
CASRPGQGYSNNEKLFF	TGTGCCAGTAGACCGGGACAGGGTTATTCGAATAATGAAAAACTGTTTTTT	TRBD1	once	TRBV19	TRBJ1-4
CASMRGQGGENTIYF	TGTGCCAGCATGCGGGGACAGGGAGGCGAAAACACCATATATTTT	TRBD1	-	TRBV6-6	TRBJ1-3
CASSLPDYYNEQFF	TGTGCCAGCAGCCTCCCGGACTACTACAATGAGCAGTTCTTC	-	few	TRBV5-5	TRBJ2-1
CASSNTDSYYEQYF	TGTGCCAGTAGTAACACGGACAGTTACTACGAGCAGTACTTC	-	few	TRBV19	TRBJ2-7
CASSPPSGRLNTEAFF	TGTGCCAGCTCACCACCGTCTGGCAGGTTGAACACTGAAGCTTTCTTT	-	-	TRBV18	TRBJ1-1
CASGSDRVYQPQHF	TGTGCTAGTGGCTCGGACAGGGTTTATCAGCCCCAGCATTTT	TRBD1	-	TRBV12-5	TRBJ1-5
CASTPGGLGASNQPQHF	TGTGCCAGTACCCCGGGTGGGTTGGGTGCGAGCAATCAGCCCCAGCATTTT	-	once	TRBV19	TRBJ1-5
CASSRDTDTEAFF	TGTGCCAGCAGCCGAGACACGGACACTGAAGCTTTCTTT	-	-	TRBV7-3	TRBJ1-1
CASSLNSRGRGETQYF	TGCGCCAGCAGCTTGAACTCCAGGGGGCGCGGGGAGACCCAGTACTTC	TRBD1	-	TRBV5-1	TRBJ2-5
CASGYPGTAIFSNTGELFF	TGTGCTAGTGGTTACCCTGGGACAGCAATTTTCTCGAACACCGGGGAGCTGTTTTTT	TRBD1	-	TRBV12-5	TRBJ2-2
CASSAERFEQFF	TGTGCCAGCAGCGCCGAGAGGTTTGAGCAGTTCTTC	-	-	TRBV13	TRBJ2-1
CASHSGVRTDTQYF	TGTGCCAGTCATAGCGGGGTCCGCACAGATACGCAGTATTTT	TRBD2	-	TRBV6-5	TRBJ2-3
CASRGLSTEAFF	TGTGCCAGCAGAGGACTATCGACTGAAGCTTTCTTT	-	-	TRBV9	TRBJ1-1
CAIGGQINEQFF	TGTGCCATCGGGGGACAGATAAATGAGCAGTTCTTC	TRBD1	-	TRBV10-3	TRBJ2-1
CASSNLEGDNSNQPQHF	TGTGCCAGCAGTAATTTAGAGGGAGATAATAGCAATCAGCCCCAGCATTTT	-	-	TRBV6-4	TRBJ1-5
CASSEGDTITEAFF	TGTGCCAGCAGTGAAGGGGACACCATAACTGAAGCTTTCTTT	-	-	TRBV2	TRBJ1-1
CASSQLQGDSNQPQHF	TGCGCCAGCAGCCAGCTGCAGGGGGATAGCAATCAGCCCCAGCATTTT	TRBD1	-	TRBV4-1	TRBJ1-5
CASSATSGQETQYF	TGTGCCAGCAGCGCGACTAGCGGCCAAGAGACCCAGTACTTC	TRBD2	-	TRBV9	TRBJ2-5
CASSSGTSVSQYF	TGTGCCAGCAGTTCCGGGACTAGCGTTTCGCAGTATTTT	TRBD2	-	TRBV6-5	TRBJ2-3
CASSYSTPRNQEVLFF	TGTGCCAGCAGTTACTCAACCCCGAGAAACCAGGAAGTGCTGTTTTTT	-	-	TRBV6-5	TRBJ1-4
CASSLASYGYTF	TGTGCCAGCAGCTTAGCTAGCTATGGCTACACCTTC	-	once	TRBV11-2	TRBJ1-2
CASIESNSGNTIYF	TGTGCCAGCATCGAGAGTAACTCTGGAAACACCATATATTTT	-	-	TRBV2	TRBJ1-3
CASSANWAGDLETQYF	TGTGCCAGCAGTGCAAATTGGGCGGGGGATTTAGAGACCCAGTACTTC	TRBD2	-	TRBV2	TRBJ2-5
CASSQDWASEAFF	TGTGCCAGCAGCCAAGATTGGGCCAGTGAAGCTTTCTTT	-	-	TRBV3-1/TRBV3-2	TRBJ1-1
CASSLAVAVTPEKLFF	TGCGCCAGCAGCTTGGCGGTTGCGGTAACGCCGGAAAAACTGTTTTTT	-	-	TRBV5-1	TRBJ1-4
CASSAASGGYTF	TGTGCCAGTAGTGCGGCCTCGGGGGGCTACACCTTC	-	-	TRBV19	TRBJ1-2